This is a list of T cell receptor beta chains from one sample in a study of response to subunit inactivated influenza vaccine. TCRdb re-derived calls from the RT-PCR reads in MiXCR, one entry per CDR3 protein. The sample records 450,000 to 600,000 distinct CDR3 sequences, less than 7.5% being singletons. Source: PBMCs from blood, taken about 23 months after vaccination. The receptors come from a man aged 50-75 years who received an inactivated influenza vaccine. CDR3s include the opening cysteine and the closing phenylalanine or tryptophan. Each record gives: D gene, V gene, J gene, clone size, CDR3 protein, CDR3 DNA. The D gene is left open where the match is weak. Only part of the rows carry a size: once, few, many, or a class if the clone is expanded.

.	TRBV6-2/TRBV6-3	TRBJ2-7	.	CASSYGQRRSYEQYF	TGTGCCAGCAGTTACGGACAGCGTAGGTCCTACGAGCAGTACTTC
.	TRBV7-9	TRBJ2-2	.	CASSPSAIRTGELFF	TGTGCCAGCAGTCCTTCGGCTATTCGAACCGGGGAGCTGTTTTTT
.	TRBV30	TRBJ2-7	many	CAWKGGSVYEQYF	TGTGCCTGGAAGGGGGGGAGCGTCTACGAGCAGTACTTC
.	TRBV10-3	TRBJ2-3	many	CAISADSTDTQYF	TGTGCCATCAGTGCGGATAGCACAGATACGCAGTATTTT
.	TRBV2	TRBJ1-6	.	CASRDTFNSPLHF	TGTGCCAGCAGGGACACCTTTAATTCACCCCTCCACTTT
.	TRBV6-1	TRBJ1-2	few	CASSDPRGGYTF	TGTGCCAGCAGTGACCCGAGGGGGGGCTACACCTTC
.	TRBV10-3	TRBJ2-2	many	CAISESAGGSTGELFF	TGTGCCATCAGTGAGTCGGCAGGGGGGTCTACCGGGGAGCTGTTTTTT
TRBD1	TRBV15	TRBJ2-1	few	CATGQGSYNEQFF	TGTGCCACCGGACAGGGCTCCTACAATGAGCAGTTCTTC
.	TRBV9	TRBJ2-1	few	CASSVGPASYNEQFF	TGTGCCAGCAGCGTGGGGCCAGCGTCCTACAATGAGCAGTTCTTC
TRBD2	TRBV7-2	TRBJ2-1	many	CASSPGLAGGLNEQFF	TGTGCCAGCAGCCCCGGACTAGCGGGGGGATTGAATGAGCAGTTCTTC
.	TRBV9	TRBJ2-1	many	CASSVSGTHSYNEQFF	TGTGCCAGCAGCGTATCGGGGACTCACTCCTACAATGAGCAGTTCTTC
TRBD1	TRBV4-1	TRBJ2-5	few	CASSPGQGGKTQYF	TGCGCCAGCAGCCCCGGACAGGGAGGAAAGACCCAGTACTTC
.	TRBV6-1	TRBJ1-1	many	CASSWEMGLNTEAFF	TGTGCCAGCAGCTGGGAGATGGGGCTGAACACTGAAGCTTTCTTT
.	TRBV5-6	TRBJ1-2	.	CASSLPDTGRYGYTF	TGTGCCAGCAGCTTGCCTGATACGGGGCGTTATGGCTACACCTTC
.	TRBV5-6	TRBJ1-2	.	CASSSGQRERFRSYGYTF	TGTGCCAGCAGCTCAGGACAGAGAGAAAGATTTAGGAGCTATGGCTACACCTTC
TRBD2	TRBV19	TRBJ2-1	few	CASSIDRASGGYNEQFF	TGTGCCAGTAGTATAGATCGAGCTAGCGGGGGATACAATGAGCAGTTCTTC
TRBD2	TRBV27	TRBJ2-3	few	CASSLRIAGGPADTQYF	TGTGCCAGCAGTTTACGAATAGCGGGGGGGCCCGCAGATACGCAGTATTTT
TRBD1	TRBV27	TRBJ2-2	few	CASRAQGAGTGELFF	TGTGCCAGCAGAGCACAGGGGGCTGGCACCGGGGAGCTGTTTTTT
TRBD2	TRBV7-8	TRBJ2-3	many	CASSGGAGGRSDTQYF	TGTGCCAGCAGCGGTGGGGCGGGAGGGCGGTCAGATACGCAGTATTTT
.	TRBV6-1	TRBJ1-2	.	CASTRFGGSNYGYTF	TGTGCCAGCACTCGATTTGGTGGTTCTAACTATGGCTACACCTTC
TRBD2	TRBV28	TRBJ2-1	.	CASSPGGGDYNEQFF	TGTGCCAGCAGCCCCGGCGGGGGGGATTACAATGAGCAGTTCTTC
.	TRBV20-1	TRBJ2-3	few	CSPLEERGPDTQYF	TGCAGTCCATTAGAGGAGCGAGGCCCAGATACGCAGTATTTT
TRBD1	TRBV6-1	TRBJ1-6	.	CASKTGQGFSPLHF	TGTGCCAGCAAGACCGGACAGGGATTTTCACCCCTCCACTTT
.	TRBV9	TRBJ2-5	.	CASSVGGGTRETQYF	TGTGCCAGCAGCGTAGGGGGGGGCACCCGGGAGACCCAGTACTTC
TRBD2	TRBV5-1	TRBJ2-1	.	CASSWGGDNEQFF	TGCGCCAGCAGCTGGGGGGGGGACAATGAGCAGTTCTTC
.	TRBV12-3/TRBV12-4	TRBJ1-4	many	CASRLDGTNEKLFF	TGTGCCAGCAGGCTGGACGGAACTAATGAAAAACTGTTTTTT
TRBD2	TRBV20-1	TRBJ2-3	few	CSATAGLAARPDTQYF	TGCAGTGCTACAGCAGGACTAGCAGCCCGTCCAGATACGCAGTATTTT
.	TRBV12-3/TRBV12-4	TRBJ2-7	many	CASSPLPGPYEQYF	TGTGCCAGCAGTCCTTTGCCAGGGCCCTACGAGCAGTACTTC
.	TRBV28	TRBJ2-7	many	CAITAGSSYEQYF	TGTGCCATCACCGCAGGGTCGTCCTACGAGCAGTACTTC
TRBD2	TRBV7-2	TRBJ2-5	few	CASSTDRGGSPPQYF	TGTGCCAGCAGCACAGACCGTGGCGGGAGTCCCCCCCAGTACTTC
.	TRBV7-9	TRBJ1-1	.	CASTFAGKSEAFF	TGTGCCAGCACCTTTGCGGGTAAGAGTGAAGCTTTCTTT
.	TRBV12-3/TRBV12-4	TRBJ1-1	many	CASSRGLKAFF	TGTGCCAGCAGTCGAGGACTCAAAGCTTTCTTT
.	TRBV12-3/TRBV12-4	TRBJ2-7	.	CASSLKGVAYEQYF	TGTGCCAGCAGTTTGAAAGGGGTCGCCTACGAGCAGTACTTC
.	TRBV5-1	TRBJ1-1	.	CASSLPDSSEAFF	TGCGCCAGCAGCTTGCCCGACAGTTCTGAAGCTTTCTTT
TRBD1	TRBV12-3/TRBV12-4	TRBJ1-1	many	CASSFQGELTEAFF	TGTGCCAGCAGTTTTCAGGGGGAATTGACTGAAGCTTTCTTT
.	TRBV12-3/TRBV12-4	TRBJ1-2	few	CASSQQPGQPYGYTF	TGTGCCAGCAGTCAACAACCGGGACAACCCTATGGCTACACCTTC
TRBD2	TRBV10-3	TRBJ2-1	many	CAISESQGLDTSRSINEQFF	TGTGCCATCAGTGAAAGCCAGGGACTAGATACCTCCCGCAGTATCAATGAGCAGTTCTTC
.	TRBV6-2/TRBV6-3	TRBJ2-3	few	CASSYVSGNTDTQYF	TGTGCCAGCAGTTACGTTTCAGGGAACACAGATACGCAGTATTTT
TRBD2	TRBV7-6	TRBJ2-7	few	CASSPRAGGSYEQYF	TGTGCCAGCAGCCCAAGGGCGGGAGGATCCTACGAGCAGTACTTC
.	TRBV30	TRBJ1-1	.	CAWNPGALNTEAFF	TGTGCCTGGAATCCAGGTGCACTGAACACTGAAGCTTTCTTT
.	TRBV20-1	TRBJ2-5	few	CSARRGDPQETQYF	TGCAGTGCTAGAAGAGGAGACCCCCAGGAGACCCAGTACTTC
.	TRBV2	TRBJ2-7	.	CASRGSQGRSSYEQYF	TGTGCCAGCAGGGGGTCCCAGGGCAGGAGCTCCTACGAGCAGTACTTC
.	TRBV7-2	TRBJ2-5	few	CASSRQGGAPGETQYF	TGTGCCAGCAGCCGCCAGGGGGGGGCGCCCGGGGAGACCCAGTACTTC
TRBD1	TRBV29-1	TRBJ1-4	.	CSVLYRGRREKLFF	TGCAGCGTTTTGTACAGGGGGCGCCGAGAAAAACTGTTTTTT
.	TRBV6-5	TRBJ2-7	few	CASSYSPRVEQYF	TGTGCCAGCAGTTACTCGCCCCGGGTCGAGCAGTACTTC
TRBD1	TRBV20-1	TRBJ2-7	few	CSARDPGGAYEQYF	TGCAGTGCTAGAGATCCAGGGGGAGCCTACGAGCAGTACTTC
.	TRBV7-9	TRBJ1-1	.	CASSLEEVVGTEAFF	TGTGCCAGCAGCTTAGAAGAGGTTGTAGGCACTGAAGCTTTCTTT
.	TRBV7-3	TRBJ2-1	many	CASSPGLLNNNEQFF	TGTGCCAGCAGCCCCGGACTACTAAATAACAATGAGCAGTTCTTC
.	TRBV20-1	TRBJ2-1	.	CSAPRGRVYSYNEQFF	TGCAGTGCTCCCCGAGGACGGGTTTACTCCTACAATGAGCAGTTCTTC
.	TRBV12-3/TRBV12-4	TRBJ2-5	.	CASMVQETQYF	TGTGCCAGCATGGTCCAAGAGACCCAGTACTTC
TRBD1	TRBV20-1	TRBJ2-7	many	CSASSGTATYEQYF	TGCAGTGCTAGCTCCGGGACAGCCACCTACGAGCAGTACTTC
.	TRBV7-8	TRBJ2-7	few	CASSHSMYEQYF	TGTGCCAGCAGCCATAGCATGTACGAGCAGTACTTC
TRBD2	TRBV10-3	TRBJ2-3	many	CAISGSPGGVQYF	TGTGCCATCAGTGGGTCCCCGGGAGGGGTGCAGTATTTT
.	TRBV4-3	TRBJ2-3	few	CASSQDRSGADTQYF	TGCGCCAGCAGCCAAGATCGTTCGGGGGCAGATACGCAGTATTTT
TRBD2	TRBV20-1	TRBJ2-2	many	CSARRSGGKAGELFF	TGCAGTGCTAGAAGAAGCGGGGGGAAGGCGGGGGAGCTGTTTTTT
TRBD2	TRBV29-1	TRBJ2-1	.	CSVDRLAGVSNEQFF	TGCAGCGTGGATAGACTAGCGGGAGTATCAAATGAGCAGTTCTTC
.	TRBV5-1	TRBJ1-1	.	CASSLHDRNTEAFF	TGCGCCAGCAGCTTGCACGACAGAAACACTGAAGCTTTCTTT
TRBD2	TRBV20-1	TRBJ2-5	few	CSAIAGTSGTPQYF	TGCAGTGCCATCGCCGGGACTAGCGGGACTCCCCAGTACTTC
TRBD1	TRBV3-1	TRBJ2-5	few	CASSQRGTGDKTQYF	TGTGCCAGCAGCCAACGCGGGACAGGGGATAAGACCCAGTACTTC
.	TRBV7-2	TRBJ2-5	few	CASSLVYTGQETQYF	TGTGCCAGCAGCTTAGTATATACAGGACAAGAGACCCAGTACTTC